This T cell receptor (beta chain) appears in the sequencing data of a study of blood T cell repertoires in COVID-19. Study summary: Specimens from acute and convalescent COVID-19 originated in the United States, Italy and Spain. Sources were T cells, B-cell-depleted T cells, or PBMCs; the material itself was cDNA or gDNA.

In the authors' methods: Estimated nucleated cell counts came from reference gene primer amplification. Only in-frame clones appear in the TCRdb table, and some are missing; sequencing was by immunoSEQ multiplex PCR. V and J calls and clone size are as listed in that table; D and trimming were resolved from the DNA. The sample has around 220,000 clones, about 86% seen once. Trimming at V came to 0 bases and at J to 8 bases, leaving 15 bases not matched to a gene. CDR1 SGDLS and CDR2 YYNGEE come from the germline V gene. CDR3 length equals 18 residues. Sequencing input: peripheral blood. The chain joins TRBV9 to TRBJ2-1; 9 nucleotides agree with TRBD2. The receptor was derived from a woman aged 50 to 65 with COVID-19, enrolled during active disease. This CDR3 is CASSVGASGAWAPHEQFF. Here the CDR3 DNA reads TGTGCCAGCAGCGTAGGGGCTAGCGGGGCTTGGGCCCCGCATGAGCAGTTCTTC. The whole variable domain, filled in from reference TRBV9 and TRBJ2-1, reads DSGVTQTPKHLITATGQRVTLRCSPRSGDLSVYWYQQSLDQGLQFLIQYYNGEERAKGNILERFSAQQFPDLHSELNLSSLELGDSALYFCASSVGASGAWAPHEQFFGPGTRLTVL.